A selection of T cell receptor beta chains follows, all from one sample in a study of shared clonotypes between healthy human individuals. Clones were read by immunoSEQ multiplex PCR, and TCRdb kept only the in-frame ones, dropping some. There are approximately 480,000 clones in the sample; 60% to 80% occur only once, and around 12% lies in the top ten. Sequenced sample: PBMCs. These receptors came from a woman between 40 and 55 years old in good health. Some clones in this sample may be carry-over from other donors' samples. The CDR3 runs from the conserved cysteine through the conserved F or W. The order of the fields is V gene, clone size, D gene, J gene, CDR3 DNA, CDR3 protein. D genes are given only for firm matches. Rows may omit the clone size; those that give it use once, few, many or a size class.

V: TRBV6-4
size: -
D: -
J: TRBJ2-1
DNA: TGTGCCAGCAGTGACTTGGCTAGCAGTGAGCAGTTCTTC
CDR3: CASSDLASSEQFF

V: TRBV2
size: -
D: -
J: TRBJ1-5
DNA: TGTGCCAGCAGTGAAGCGGAGTATAGCAATCAGCCCCAGCATTTT
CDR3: CASSEAEYSNQPQHF

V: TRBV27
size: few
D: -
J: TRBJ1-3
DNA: TGTGCCAGCAGTCCAGGGCCTCTGGGCACCATATATTTT
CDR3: CASSPGPLGTIYF

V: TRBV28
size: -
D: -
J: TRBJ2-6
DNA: TGTGCCAGCAGAACACCAGGGTCTGGGGCCAACGTCCTGACTTTC
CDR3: CASRTPGSGANVLTF

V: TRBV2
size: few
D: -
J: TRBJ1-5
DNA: TGTGCCAGCAGTTATGACAGCAATAGCAATCAGCCCCAGCATTTT
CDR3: CASSYDSNSNQPQHF

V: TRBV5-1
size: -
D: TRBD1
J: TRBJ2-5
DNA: TGCGCCAGCAGCTCGGCCCTGGGACAGGGTTGGGAGACCCAGTACTTC
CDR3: CASSSALGQGWETQYF

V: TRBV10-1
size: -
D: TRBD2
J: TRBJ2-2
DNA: TGCGCCAGCAGTGCCAGCGGGGGGACGAACACCGGGGAGCTGTTTTTT
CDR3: CASSASGGTNTGELFF

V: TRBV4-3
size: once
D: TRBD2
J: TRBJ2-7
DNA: TGCGCCAGCAGCCGAGAGACTAGCGGGGGGGGCGAGCAGTACTTC
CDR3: CASSRETSGGGEQYF

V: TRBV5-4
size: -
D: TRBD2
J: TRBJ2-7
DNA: TGTGCCAGCAGCTCACCCCCTGGGACTAGCGGGAGACCCATCTACGAGCAGTACTTC
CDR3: CASSSPPGTSGRPIYEQYF

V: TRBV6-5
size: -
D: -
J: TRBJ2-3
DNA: TGTGCCACAATCCCCAGCGGCACAGATACGCAGTATTTT
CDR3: CATIPSGTDTQYF

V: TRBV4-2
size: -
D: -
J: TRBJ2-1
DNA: TGTGCCAGCAGCCAAGGCCGGGGGCCCTACAATGAGCAGTTCTTC
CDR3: CASSQGRGPYNEQFF

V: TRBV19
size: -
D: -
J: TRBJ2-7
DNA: TGTGCCAGTAGTATCGGGGCGGGACTCGAGCAGTACTTC
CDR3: CASSIGAGLEQYF

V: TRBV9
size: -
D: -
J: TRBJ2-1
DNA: TGTGCCAGCATGAGGGACTCGTCCTACAATGAGCAGTTCTTC
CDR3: CASMRDSSYNEQFF

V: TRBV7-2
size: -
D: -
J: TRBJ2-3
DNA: TGTGCCAGCAGCTTAGTTCAGGCAGATACGCAGTATTTT
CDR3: CASSLVQADTQYF

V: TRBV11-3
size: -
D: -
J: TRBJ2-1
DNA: TGTGCCAGCAGCCCCGGGGAGCGCAATGAGCAGTTCTTC
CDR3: CASSPGERNEQFF

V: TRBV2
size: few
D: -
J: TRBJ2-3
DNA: TGTGCCAGCAGTTACACAGATACGCAGTATTTT
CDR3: CASSYTDTQYF

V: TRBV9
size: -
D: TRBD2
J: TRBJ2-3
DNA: TGTGCCAGCAGCCAGCGGGACCAATCACGCACGCAGTATTTT
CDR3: CASSQRDQSRTQYF

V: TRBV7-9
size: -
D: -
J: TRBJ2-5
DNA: TGTGCCAGCAGCGCTTCGGAGGGCCGGGAGACCCAGTACTTC
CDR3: CASSASEGRETQYF

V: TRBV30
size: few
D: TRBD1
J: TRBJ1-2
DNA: TGTGCCTGGATGTCGGACAGGGGTTTCTATGGCTACACCTTC
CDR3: CAWMSDRGFYGYTF

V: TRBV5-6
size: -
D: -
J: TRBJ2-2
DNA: TGTGCCAGCAGCTTCCCGGGACTTACGAACACCGGGGAGCTGTTTTTT
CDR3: CASSFPGLTNTGELFF

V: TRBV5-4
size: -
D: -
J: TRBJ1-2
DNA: TGTGCCAGCAGCTTGCAGGATAGGGACTATGGCTACACCTTC
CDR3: CASSLQDRDYGYTF

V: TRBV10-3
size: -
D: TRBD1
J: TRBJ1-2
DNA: TGTGCCATCAGCATAGAACAGGGGAACTATGGCTACACCTTC
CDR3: CAISIEQGNYGYTF

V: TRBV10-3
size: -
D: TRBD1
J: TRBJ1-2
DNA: TGTGCCATCAGTCCCGGGACAGCAGACTCCTATGGCTACACCTTC
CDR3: CAISPGTADSYGYTF

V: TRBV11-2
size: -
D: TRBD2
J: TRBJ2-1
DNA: TGTGCCAGCAGCTTCCACCCACTAGCGGGAGGGGATGAGCAGTTCTTC
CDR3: CASSFHPLAGGDEQFF

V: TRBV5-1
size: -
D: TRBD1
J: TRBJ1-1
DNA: TGCGCCAGCAGCTTGGGGGGACAGGGATCAACTGAAGCTTTCTTT
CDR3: CASSLGGQGSTEAFF

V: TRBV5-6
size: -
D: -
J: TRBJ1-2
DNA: TGTGCCAGCAGCTCCTACACAGGTGTCCCTAACTACACCTTC
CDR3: CASSSYTGVPNYTF